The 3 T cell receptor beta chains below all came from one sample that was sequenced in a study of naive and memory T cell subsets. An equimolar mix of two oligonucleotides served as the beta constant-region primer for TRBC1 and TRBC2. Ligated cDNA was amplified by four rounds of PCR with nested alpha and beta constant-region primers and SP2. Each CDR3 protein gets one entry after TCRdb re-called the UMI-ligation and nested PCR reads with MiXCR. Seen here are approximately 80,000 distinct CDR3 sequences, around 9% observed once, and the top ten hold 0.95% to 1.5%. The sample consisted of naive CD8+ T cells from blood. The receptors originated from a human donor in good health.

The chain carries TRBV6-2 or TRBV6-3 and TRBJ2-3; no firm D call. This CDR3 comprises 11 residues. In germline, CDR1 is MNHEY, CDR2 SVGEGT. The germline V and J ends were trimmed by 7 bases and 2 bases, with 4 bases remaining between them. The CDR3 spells CASTSTDTQYF. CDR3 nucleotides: TGTGCCAGCACCTCCACAGATACGCAGTATTTT.

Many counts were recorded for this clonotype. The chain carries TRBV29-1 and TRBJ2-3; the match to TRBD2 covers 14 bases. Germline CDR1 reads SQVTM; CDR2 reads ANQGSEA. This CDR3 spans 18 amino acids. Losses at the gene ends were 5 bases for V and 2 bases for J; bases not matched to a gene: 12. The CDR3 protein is CSVFSPGLAGGTTDTQYF. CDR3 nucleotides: TGCAGCGTTTTCTCGCCCGGACTAGCGGGAGGAACCACAGATACGCAGTATTTT.

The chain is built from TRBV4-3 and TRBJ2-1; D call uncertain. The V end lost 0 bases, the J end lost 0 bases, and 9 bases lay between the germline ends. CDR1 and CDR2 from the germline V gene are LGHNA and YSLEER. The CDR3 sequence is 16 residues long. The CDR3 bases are TGCGCCAGCAGCCAAGAGGCCAGCCTCTCCTACAATGAGCAGTTCTTC. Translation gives CASSQEASLSYNEQFF.